The clone carrying this T cell receptor (beta chain) came up a few times. This sample is drawn from a study of T-cell reconstitution after alpha-beta-depleted transplantation in children. Unique molecular identifiers featured in how the TCRbeta library was prepared. TCRdb recomputed calls from the PCR reads with MiXCR, one row per CDR3 protein. The sample consists of hundreds of thousands of distinct CDR3 sequences, approximately 15% of them appearing once. The TCR comes from a human donor who donated a stem cell graft to a child with acute myeloid leukemia. This material consisted of PBMCs from the stem cell graft donor, taken from the stem cell graft.

CDR3 amino acids: CASSFGQGAIGELFF. Here the CDR3 DNA reads TGTGCCAGCAGCTTCGGACAGGGGGCTATCGGGGAGCTGTTTTTT. V gene TRBV7-2 combines with J gene TRBJ2-2, with 11 bases that match TRBD1. CDR3 size: 15 residues. V shed 3 bases and J 7 bases; nucleotides not matched to a gene: 4. Germline V CDR1 and CDR2: SGHTA, FQGNSA. Based on the CDR3 plus reference TRBV7-2 and TRBJ2-2, the full variable domain is GAGVSQSPSNKVTEKGKDVELRCDPISGHTALYWYRQSLGQGLEFLIYFQGNSAPDKSGLPSDRFSAERTGGSVSTLTIQRTQQEDSAVYLCASSFGQGAIGELFFGEGSRLTVL.